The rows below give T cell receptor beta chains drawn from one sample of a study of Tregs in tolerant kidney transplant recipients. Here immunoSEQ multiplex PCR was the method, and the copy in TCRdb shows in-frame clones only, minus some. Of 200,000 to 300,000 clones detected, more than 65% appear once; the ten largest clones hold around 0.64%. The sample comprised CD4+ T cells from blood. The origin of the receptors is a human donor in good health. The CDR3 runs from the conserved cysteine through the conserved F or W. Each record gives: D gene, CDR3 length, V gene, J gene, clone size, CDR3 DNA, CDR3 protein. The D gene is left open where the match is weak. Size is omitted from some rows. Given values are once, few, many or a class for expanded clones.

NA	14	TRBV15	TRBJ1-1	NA	TGTGCCACCAGCAGGGGACAATTTAACACTGAAGCTTTCTTT	CATSRGQFNTEAFF
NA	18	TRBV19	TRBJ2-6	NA	TGTGCCAGTAGTATACTCCCCCAGGCTGGCTCTGGGGCCAACGTCCTGACTTTC	CASSILPQAGSGANVLTF
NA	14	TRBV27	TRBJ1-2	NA	TGTGCCAGCAGTCTCCGGTTGGGGTACTATGGCTACACCTTC	CASSLRLGYYGYTF
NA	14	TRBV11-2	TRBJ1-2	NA	TGTGCCAGCAGCTTTACGGGAGGGAACTATGGCTACACCTTC	CASSFTGGNYGYTF
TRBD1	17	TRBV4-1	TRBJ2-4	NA	TGCGCCAGCAGCCAAGGGGGACAGGGTGTAGCCAAAAACATTCAGTACTTC	CASSQGGQGVAKNIQYF
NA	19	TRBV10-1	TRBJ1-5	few	TGCGCCAGCAGTGGGGAAACAGAGCTCATTCGGGTTAGCAATCAGCCCCAGCATTTT	CASSGETELIRVSNQPQHF
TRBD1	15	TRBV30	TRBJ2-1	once	TGTGCCTGGAGGGTACTACAGGGGGCCCCCAATGAGCAGTTCTTC	CAWRVLQGAPNEQFF
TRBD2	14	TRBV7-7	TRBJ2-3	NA	TGTGCTAGCAGCTTAGACGGTAGCGGGGGCACGCAGTATTTT	CASSLDGSGGTQYF
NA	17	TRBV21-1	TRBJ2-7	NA	TGTGCCAGCAGCAAAGGAGGAGACAAGGCCAGCTCCTACGAGCAGTACTTC	CASSKGGDKASSYEQYF
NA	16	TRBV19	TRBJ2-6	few	TGTGCCAGTAGTCCCCTTGGAAGTGGGGGGGCCAACGTCCTGACTTTC	CASSPLGSGGANVLTF
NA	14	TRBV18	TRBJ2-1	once	TGTGCCAGCTCACCAGGGGCGGAGTACAATGAGCAGTTCTTC	CASSPGAEYNEQFF
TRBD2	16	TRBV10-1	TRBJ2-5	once	TGCGCCAGCAGTCAAGGACTAGCGGGGCCCCAAGAGACCCAGTACTTC	CASSQGLAGPQETQYF
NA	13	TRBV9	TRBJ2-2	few	TGTGCCAGCAGCGTTTTGGGCACCGGGGAGCTGTTTTTT	CASSVLGTGELFF
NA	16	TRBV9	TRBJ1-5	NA	TGTGCCAGCAGCGTAGGTGGGGGGCGGGGCAATCAGCCCCAGCATTTT	CASSVGGGRGNQPQHF
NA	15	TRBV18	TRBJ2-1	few	TGTGCCAGCTCACCTGTCGGGGGCGCCTACAATGAGCAGTTCTTC	CASSPVGGAYNEQFF
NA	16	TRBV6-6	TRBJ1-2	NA	TGTGCCAGCAGTTACTCGAAGCAGGGAAGGGGCTATGGCTACACCTTC	CASSYSKQGRGYGYTF
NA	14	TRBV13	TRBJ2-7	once	TGTGCCAGCAGCTTCGCGGATCGCTGGTACGAGCAGTACTTC	CASSFADRWYEQYF
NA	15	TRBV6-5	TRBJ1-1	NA	TGTGCCAGCAGTACCGGGAGGTCTCGAAACACTGAAGCTTTCTTT	CASSTGRSRNTEAFF
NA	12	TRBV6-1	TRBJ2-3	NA	TGTGCCAGCAGGGTCTGGGGGGATACGCAGTATTTT	CASRVWGDTQYF
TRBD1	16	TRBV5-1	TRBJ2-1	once	TGCGCCAGCAGCCGAACCGGGACAGGGACTATATATGAGCAGTTCTTC	CASSRTGTGTIYEQFF
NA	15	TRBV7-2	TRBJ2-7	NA	TGTGCCAGCAGCGGCCGGGACAAGATGACCTACGAGCAGTACTTC	CASSGRDKMTYEQYF
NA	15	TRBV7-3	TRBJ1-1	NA	TGTGCCAGCAGCCCCAACCGCCCCACGGACACTGAAGCTTTCTTT	CASSPNRPTDTEAFF
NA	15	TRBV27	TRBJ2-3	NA	TGTGCCAGCAGTTCCGTGAGATTACACACAGATACGCAGTATTTT	CASSSVRLHTDTQYF
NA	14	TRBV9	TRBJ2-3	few	TGTGCCAGCAGGGACGGGGGACTGGCAGATACGCAGTATTTT	CASRDGGLADTQYF
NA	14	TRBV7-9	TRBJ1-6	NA	TGTGCCAGCAGCTTGAGACAGCCATATTCACCCCTCCACTTT	CASSLRQPYSPLHF
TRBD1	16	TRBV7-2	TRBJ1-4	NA	TGTGCCAGCAGCTCGCCTTGGACAGGGCTCCCAGAAAAACTGTTTTTT	CASSSPWTGLPEKLFF
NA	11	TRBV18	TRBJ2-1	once	TGTGCCAGCTCACTTACAGGGTGGCAGTTCTTC	CASSLTGWQFF